The 9 T cell receptor beta chains listed next were all sequenced from one sample in a study of CD8 T cells in Susac syndrome. After extraction with the RNeasy kit, 0.5 to 1 ug of the RNA was reverse transcribed using random hexamers. TCRdb redid the calling of the immunoSEQ multiplex PCR reads with MiXCR, one entry per CDR3 protein. In the table there are fewer than 150,000 distinct CDR3 sequences, approximately 95% of which are singletons. The specimen sequenced was CD8+ T cells from PBMCs. These receptors were obtained from a human donor in good health.

The chain joins TRBV29-1 to TRBJ2-5; unclear D gene. Trimming stripped 5 bases from V and 5 bases from J, with 12 bases between. Looked up from germline, CDR1 is SQVTM and CDR2 is ANQGSEA. This CDR3 contains 12 residues. CDR3 amino acids: CSVPIGWETQYF. Here the CDR3 DNA reads TGCAGCGTTCCGATCGGGTGGGAGACCCAGTACTTC.

The CDR3 reads CASSQARDGPGLETQYF. In DNA form, the CDR3 reads TGTGCCAGCAGCCAAGCCAGGGATGGACCGGGTTTGGAGACCCAGTACTTC. This chain links TRBV3-1 with TRBJ2-5; D might be TRBD1 (5 bases). The germline V and J ends were trimmed by 1 base and 5 bases, with 20 bases remaining between them. This CDR3 comprises 17 residues. Germline CDR1 LGHDT, CDR2 YNNKEL (reference sequence).

Turning to this clonotype: One junction end does not reproduce the germline sequence, and a read error may be involved. The V gene is TRBV29-1, the J gene TRBJ2-5; D is possibly TRBD2 (6 bases). Germline V gene lookup returns CDR1 SQVTM and CDR2 ANQGSEA. The CDR3 is 11 amino acids. The CDR3 DNA reads TGCAGCGTTGATGGAGGTAGCGGCCTCGACTTC. Its translation: CSVDGGSGLDF.

This sequence joins TRBV29-1 and TRBJ2-3; tentative D call: TRBD1 (5 bases). This CDR3 has 15 amino acids. The germline gives CDR1 SQVTM, CDR2 ANQGSEA. Trimming cost V 2 bases and J 2 bases, with 14 bases left between them. The CDR3 region has the DNA TGCAGCGTTGAATGGGCGCAGGGATACACAGATACGCAGTATTTT. It is translated as CSVEWAQGYTDTQYF.

The rearrangement uses TRBV29-1 and TRBJ2-7; TRBD1 agrees at 7 bases. Germline V gene sequence: CDR1 SQVTM, CDR2 ANQGSEA. The CDR3 sequence is 12 residues long. The V gene end was trimmed by 6 bases and the J gene end by 4 bases; junction bases not matched to a gene: 6. CDR3 protein: CSVIGTAYEQYF. The DNA of the CDR3 is TGCAGCGTCATCGGGACAGCGTACGAGCAGTACTTC.

The chain uses TRBV9 and TRBJ1-4, with 9 bases matching TRBD1. CDR3 length: 15 amino acids. CDR1 and CDR2 (germline): SGDLS, YYNGEE. The V and J ends lost 4 bases and 5 bases, in that order; junction bases with no gene match: 6. CDR3 sequence: CASSLGTGMNEKLFF. The CDR3, as DNA: TGTGCCAGCAGCCTAGGGACAGGGATGAATGAAAAACTGTTTTTT.

The chain employs TRBV6-2 or TRBV6-3 and TRBJ2-1, with D unclear. The CDR3 has 13 amino acids. V lost 2 bases to trimming and J lost 4 bases, with 6 bases between them. The V gene's germline CDR1 is MNHEY and CDR2 SVGEGT. The DNA for the CDR3 is TGTGCCAGCAGTTACGTTGGTTACAATGAGCAGTTCTTC. Amino acids: CASSYVGYNEQFF.

The chain has TRBV13 and TRBJ2-4; 8 positions match TRBD2. This CDR3 has 13 residues. CDR1 is PRHDT and CDR2 is FYEKMQ in the germline V gene (reference sequence). J lost 9 bases, V lost 10 bases, and 11 bases had no gene match. CDR3 loop: CATGLAGEGIQYF. The CDR3 DNA sequence: TGTGCCACCGGACTAGCCGGGGAGGGCATTCAGTACTTC.

V usage is TRBV27 and J usage is TRBJ1-3, with D perhaps matching TRBD1 (5 bases). The CDR3 has 15 residues. Trimming pared 2 bases from V and 1 base from J, leaving 9 bases between. Germline V gene sequence: CDR1 MNHEY, CDR2 SMNVEV (reference sequence). The DNA for the CDR3 is TGTGCCAGCAGTTTAAGGGGCCCATCTGGAAACACCATATATTTT. This gives the protein CASSLRGPSGNTIYF.